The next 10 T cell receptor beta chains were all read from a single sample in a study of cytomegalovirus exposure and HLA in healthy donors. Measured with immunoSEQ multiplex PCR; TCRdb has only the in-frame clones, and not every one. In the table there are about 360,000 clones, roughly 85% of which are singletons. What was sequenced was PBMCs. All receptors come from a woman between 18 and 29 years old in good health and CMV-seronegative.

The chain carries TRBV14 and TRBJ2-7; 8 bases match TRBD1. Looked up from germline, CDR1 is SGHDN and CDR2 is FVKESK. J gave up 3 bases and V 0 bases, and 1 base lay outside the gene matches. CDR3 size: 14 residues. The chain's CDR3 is CASSQEDRDYEQYF. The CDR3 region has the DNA TGTGCCAGCAGCCAAGAGGACAGGGACTACGAGCAGTACTTC.

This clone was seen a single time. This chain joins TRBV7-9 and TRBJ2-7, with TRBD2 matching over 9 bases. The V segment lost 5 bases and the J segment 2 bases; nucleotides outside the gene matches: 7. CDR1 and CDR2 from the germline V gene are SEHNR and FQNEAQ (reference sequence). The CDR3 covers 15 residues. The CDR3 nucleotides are TGTGCCAGCAGCCCCCATGCGGGAGGGACCTACGAGCAGTACTTC. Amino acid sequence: CASSPHAGGTYEQYF.

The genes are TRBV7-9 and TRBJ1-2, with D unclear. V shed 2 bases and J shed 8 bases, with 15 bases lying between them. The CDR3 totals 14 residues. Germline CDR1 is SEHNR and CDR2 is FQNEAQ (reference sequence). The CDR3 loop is CASSLRENPIGYTF. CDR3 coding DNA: TGTGCCAGCAGCTTAAGGGAGAACCCTATCGGCTACACCTTC. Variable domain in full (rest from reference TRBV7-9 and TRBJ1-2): DTGVSQNPRHKITKRGQNVTFRCDPISEHNRLYWYRQTLGQGPEFLTYFQNEAQLEKSRLLSDRFSAERPKGSFSTLEIQRTEQGDSAMYLCASSLRENPIGYTFGSGTRLTVV.

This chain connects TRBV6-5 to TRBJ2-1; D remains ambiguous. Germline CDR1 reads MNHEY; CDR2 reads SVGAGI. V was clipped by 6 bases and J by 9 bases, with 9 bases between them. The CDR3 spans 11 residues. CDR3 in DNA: TGTGCCAGCAGGACGCGAGGTGAGCAGTTCTTC. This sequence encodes CASRTRGEQFF.

For the CDR3, the DNA is TGTGCCAGCAGCCCTAGGACAGTCTCCATGAACACTGAAGCTTTCTTT. Translated: CASSPRTVSMNTEAFF. This chain connects TRBV7-6 to TRBJ1-1, with D possibly TRBD1 on 6 matching bases. Germline V gene data show CDR1 as SGHVS and CDR2 as FNYEAQ. This CDR3 comprises 16 residues. V gave up 5 bases and J gave up 0 bases, with 16 bases separating them.

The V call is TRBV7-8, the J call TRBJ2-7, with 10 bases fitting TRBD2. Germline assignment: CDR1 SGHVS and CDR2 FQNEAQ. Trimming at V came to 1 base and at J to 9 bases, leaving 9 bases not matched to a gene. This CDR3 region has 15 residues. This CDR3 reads CASSLEALAGVMQYF. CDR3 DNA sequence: TGTGCCAGCAGCTTAGAGGCCCTAGCGGGAGTTATGCAGTACTTC.

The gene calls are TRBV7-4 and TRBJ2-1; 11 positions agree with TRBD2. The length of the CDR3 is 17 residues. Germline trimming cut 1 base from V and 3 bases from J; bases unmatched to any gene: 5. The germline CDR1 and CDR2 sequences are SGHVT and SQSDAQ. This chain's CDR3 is CASSLGASGGHYNEQFF. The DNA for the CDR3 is TGTGCCAGCAGCTTAGGGGCTAGCGGGGGGCACTACAATGAGCAGTTCTTC.

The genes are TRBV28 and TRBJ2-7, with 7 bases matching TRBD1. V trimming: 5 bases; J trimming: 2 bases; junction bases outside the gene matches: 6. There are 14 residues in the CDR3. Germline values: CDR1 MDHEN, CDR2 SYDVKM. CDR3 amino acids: CASSLPTGAYEQYF. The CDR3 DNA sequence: TGTGCCAGCAGTCTACCCACAGGGGCCTACGAGCAGTACTTC.

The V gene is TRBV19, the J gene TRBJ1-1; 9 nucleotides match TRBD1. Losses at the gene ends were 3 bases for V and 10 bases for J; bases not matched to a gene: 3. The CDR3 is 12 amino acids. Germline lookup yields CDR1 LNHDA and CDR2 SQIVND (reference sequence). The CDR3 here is CASSIGQGRAFF. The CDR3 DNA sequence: TGTGCCAGTAGTATCGGACAGGGGCGAGCTTTCTTT.

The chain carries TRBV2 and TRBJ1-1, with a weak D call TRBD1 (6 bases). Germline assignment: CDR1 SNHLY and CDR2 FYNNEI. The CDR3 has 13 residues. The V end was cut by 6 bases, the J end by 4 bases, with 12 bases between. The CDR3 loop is CASRHKGGTEAFF. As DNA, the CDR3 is TGTGCCAGCAGACACAAAGGGGGCACTGAAGCTTTCTTT.